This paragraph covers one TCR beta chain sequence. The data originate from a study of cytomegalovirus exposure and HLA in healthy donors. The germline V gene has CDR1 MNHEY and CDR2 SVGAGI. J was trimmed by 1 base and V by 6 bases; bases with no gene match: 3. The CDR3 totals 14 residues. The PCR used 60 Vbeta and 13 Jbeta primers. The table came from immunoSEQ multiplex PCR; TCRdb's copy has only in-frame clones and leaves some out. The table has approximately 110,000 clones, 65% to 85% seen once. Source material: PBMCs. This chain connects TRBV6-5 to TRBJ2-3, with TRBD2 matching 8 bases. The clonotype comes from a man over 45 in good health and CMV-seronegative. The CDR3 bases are TGTGCCAGCAGCCCGACTAGCGGCACAGATACGCAGTATTTT. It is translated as CASSPTSGTDTQYF.